These 2 T cell receptor beta chains share one sample of origin, sequenced in a study of blood T cells in healthy people across ages. Using a J-beta primer mix together with a sample-barcoded 5' primer, a second PCR was run for roughly 7 to 12 cycles. In TCRdb, the 5' RACE reads were re-called with MiXCR into one record per CDR3 protein. The table lists 1.8 million or so distinct CDR3 sequences, 39% of them singletons. The specimen sequenced was blood. These receptors came from a human donor in good health.

This clonotype was counted a few times. The V gene is TRBV2, the J gene TRBJ2-7, with D unclear. This CDR3 contains 15 residues. V lost 7 bases and J lost 0, with 16 bases in between. Germline values: CDR1 SNHLY, CDR2 FYNNEI. The CDR3 DNA sequence: TGTGCCAGCACGGAAGGTCCGGCCTACTCCTACGAGCAGTACTTC. This codes for CASTEGPAYSYEQYF.

V and J are TRBV10-3 and TRBJ2-1; TRBD2 might be the D (6 bases). This CDR3 is 13 amino acids long. Trimming stripped 11 bases from V and 4 bases from J, with 15 bases between. Per the germline V gene, CDR1 is ENHRY and CDR2 is SYGVKD. The CDR3 protein is CASEGLPYNEQFF. CDR3 DNA: TGTGCCTCCGAGGGACTGCCTTACAATGAGCAGTTCTTC.